These T cell receptor beta chains were read from a single sample in a study of identifying expanded T cells in peripheral blood. Clones were read by immunoSEQ multiplex PCR, and TCRdb kept only the in-frame ones, dropping some. In the table there are 95,000 to 100,000 clones, around nine tenths of which are singletons. The sequencing sample was made of blood. These receptors were obtained from a person between 18 and 75 years old in good health. The CDR3 runs from the conserved cysteine through the conserved F or W. A D gene is named only where the DNA matches it firmly. Some rows mark clone size as missing; the rest say once, few, many or name a class of expanded clone.

>-|-|TRBJ2-2|TRBV6-1
TGTGCCAGCACCGTCCATGACAGGAAGGCCGGGGAGCTGTTTTTT
CASTVHDRKAGELFF
>-|-|TRBJ2-5|TRBV19
TGTGCCAGTAGTATAGACAACTACGAGACCCAGTACTTC
CASSIDNYETQYF
>-|-|TRBJ1-5|TRBV19
TGTGCCAGTAGCCGGCAGGGTACACCCGACGGTGACAATCAGCCCCAGCATTTT
CASSRQGTPDGDNQPQHF
>TRBD1|-|TRBJ1-2|TRBV15
TGTGCCACCAGCAGAGATTACCGACAGGGGAGCAACACCTTC
CATSRDYRQGSNTF
>-|-|TRBJ2-1|TRBV25-1
TGTGCCAGCAGTGAGACAGTGTACAATGAGCAGTTCTTC
CASSETVYNEQFF
>-|few|TRBJ1-3|TRBV28
TGTGCCGGGGGGGTTACGGACACCATATATTTT
CAGGVTDTIYF
>-|-|TRBJ1-2|TRBV5-5
TGTGCCAGCAGCTTGGCAGTTACAACCGGCTACACCTTC
CASSLAVTTGYTF
>-|many|TRBJ1-6|TRBV11-2
TGTGCCAGCAGCTTAGGGGATATCAATTCACCCCTCCACTTT
CASSLGDINSPLHF
>-|-|TRBJ1-1|TRBV29-1
TGCAGCGTTGGTTATCGCGGCAGGGAAGGTACTGAAGCTTTCTTT
CSVGYRGREGTEAFF
>-|-|TRBJ2-7|TRBV6-1
TGTGCCAGCAGCCCAACCTCGTACGAGCAGTACTTC
CASSPTSYEQYF
>TRBD1|-|TRBJ1-1|TRBV5-1
TGCGCCAGCAGCTGGACAGGGGATATGAACACTGAAGCTTTCTTT
CASSWTGDMNTEAFF
>TRBD2|-|TRBJ2-7|TRBV11-2
TGTGCCAGCAGCAGAAAGACTAGCGGGGGGGTTAGGGCCTACGAGCAGTACTTC
CASSRKTSGGVRAYEQYF
>-|-|TRBJ1-6|TRBV5-4
TGTGCCAGCAGCTCTGCCGGAAGAGGAGCAGGGCCGTATTCACCCCTCCACTTT
CASSSAGRGAGPYSPLHF
>-|-|TRBJ1-6|TRBV6-1
TGTGCCAGCAGTGAACGTTTCCGCGTCGCTTCTTCGGCACCCCTCCACTTT
CASSERFRVASSAPLHF
>-|-|TRBJ1-5|TRBV9
TGTGCCAGCAGCGTAGAAGGTAGCAATCAGCCCCAGCATTTT
CASSVEGSNQPQHF
>-|-|TRBJ2-3|TRBV5-1
TGCGCCAGCAGCTTGGGACAGATCCCTTTTAGGGGGTCGACAGATACGCAGTATTTT
CASSLGQIPFRGSTDTQYF
>-|-|TRBJ1-2|TRBV19
TGTGCCAGTAGTATCGCGACAGCAGTTAACTATGGCTACACCTTC
CASSIATAVNYGYTF
>TRBD1|-|TRBJ1-1|TRBV30
TGTGCCTCTCCCCAACAGGGGTTAAAGACCCTTAACGCTGAAGCTTTCTTT
CASPQQGLKTLNAEAFF
>-|-|TRBJ2-3|TRBV11-1
TGTGCCAGCAGCCCCGGCCGGGAGACTATCACAGATACGCAGTATTTT
CASSPGRETITDTQYF
>-|-|TRBJ1-2|TRBV7-2
TGTGCCAGCAGCCTCTCGGTGAATGGCTACACCTTC
CASSLSVNGYTF
>-|-|TRBJ2-7|TRBV6-6
TGTGCCACACACAGAAGCGCCTACGAGCAGTACTTC
CATHRSAYEQYF
>TRBD1|-|TRBJ2-7|TRBV23-1
TGCGCCAGCAGTCAATCCAGACAGGGGGCCTACGAGCAGTACTTC
CASSQSRQGAYEQYF
>TRBD2|-|TRBJ2-3|TRBV5-4
TGTGCCAGCAGCTTGTTGAGCGGGGGATCTGATACGCAGTATTTT
CASSLLSGGSDTQYF
>-|once|TRBJ2-2|TRBV5-6
TGTGCCAGCAGCTCCTATAGATCAGGCACCGGGGAGCTGTTTTTT
CASSSYRSGTGELFF
>-|-|TRBJ2-7|TRBV2
TGTGCCAGCAGACCTGATCAACTCTCCTACGAGCAGTACTTC
CASRPDQLSYEQYF
>-|-|TRBJ2-1|TRBV2
TGTGCCAGCAGTCAGGACTGGGTATGGCAGTTCTTC
CASSQDWVWQFF
>-|-|TRBJ1-2|TRBV6-6
TGTGCCAGCAGGAGGAGAAACTATGGCTACACCTTC
CASRRRNYGYTF
>-|few|TRBJ1-2|TRBV25-1
TGTGCCAGCAGTAGGGGTCAATCAAGCTATGGCTACACCTTC
CASSRGQSSYGYTF
>TRBD1|-|TRBJ1-2|TRBV7-2
TGTGCCAGCAGCCCGGCAGGGGGCGAATATGGCTACACCTTC
CASSPAGGEYGYTF
>TRBD2|-|TRBJ2-5|TRBV18
TGTGCCAGCTCACCACCGGGACTAGCGGAAGAGACCCAGTACTTC
CASSPPGLAEETQYF
>-|-|TRBJ1-3|TRBV7-9
TGTGCCAGCAGCCCATCGGTGTCTTGGGGTGGAAACACCATATATTTT
CASSPSVSWGGNTIYF
>-|once|TRBJ1-2|TRBV5-6
TGTGCCAGCAGCTTGGCTGAGGGGAGCTATGGCTACACCTTC
CASSLAEGSYGYTF
>TRBD2|-|TRBJ2-1|TRBV27
TGTGCCAGCAGTTATACTAGCGGGGGGGCCGGAAGACAGTTCTTC
CASSYTSGGAGRQFF
>TRBD2|many|TRBJ2-3|TRBV15
TGTGCCACCAGCACGCCACTAGCGCAGAGCACAGATACGCAGTATTTT
CATSTPLAQSTDTQYF
>-|-|TRBJ1-5|TRBV6-5
TGTGCCAGCAGCCCGTTCCGTGTTGATCAGCCCCAGCATTTT
CASSPFRVDQPQHF
>TRBD1|-|TRBJ1-2|TRBV2
TGTGCCAGCAGATCTGGACAGGGAAGGTACACCTTC
CASRSGQGRYTF
>TRBD1|-|TRBJ1-2|TRBV5-1
TGCGCCAGGGTACAGGGGTTAAGTGGCTACACCTTC
CARVQGLSGYTF
>-|-|TRBJ2-7|TRBV10-3
TGTGCCATCCGGGGCAGAACCTCCTACGAGCAGTACTTC
CAIRGRTSYEQYF
>-|-|TRBJ1-1|TRBV6-5
TGTGCCACCAGTGTGGGCAGCACGAACACTGAAGCTTTCTTT
CATSVGSTNTEAFF
>TRBD1|-|TRBJ1-5|TRBV23-1
TGCGCCAGCAGTCGGGCAGGGGGAGGCGTCAGGAGCAATCAGCCCCAGCATTTT
CASSRAGGGVRSNQPQHF
>-|-|TRBJ2-5|TRBV15
TGTGCCACCAGCAGAGCTACGTCGGAGACCCAGTACTTC
CATSRATSETQYF
>-|-|TRBJ1-6|TRBV25-1
TGTGCCAGCAGAGGACCCTGGGGGCCTAATTCACCCCTCCACTTT
CASRGPWGPNSPLHF
>-|-|TRBJ2-7|TRBV5-6
TGTGCCAGCAGCTCGGGCAGTCGGTACGAGCAGTACTTC
CASSSGSRYEQYF
>TRBD1|-|TRBJ2-2|TRBV7-6
TGTGCCAGCAGCCCACAGGGGGGCACCGGGGAGCTGTTTTTT
CASSPQGGTGELFF
>-|-|TRBJ2-3|TRBV29-1
TGCAGCGTTGAGGAGGCGGGGGATACGCAGTATTTT
CSVEEAGDTQYF
>TRBD2|-|TRBJ2-7|TRBV5-1
TGCGCCAGCAGCCCGGTAGCGGGGCAGGACGAGCAGTACTTC
CASSPVAGQDEQYF
>-|-|TRBJ1-1|TRBV6-5
TGTGCCAGCAGTCGTAAAACCTACACTGAAGCTTTCTTT
CASSRKTYTEAFF
>-|-|TRBJ1-1|TRBV27
TGTGCCAGCAGTCTGGGAGAAAACACTGAAGCTTTCTTT
CASSLGENTEAFF
>-|-|TRBJ2-7|TRBV6-5
TGTGCCAGCAGCCGCAGGCCGCGGGGAACCTACGAGCAGTACTTC
CASSRRPRGTYEQYF
>-|-|TRBJ1-1|TRBV30
TGTGCCTGGAGTTCGGGGGCCACTGAAGCTTTCTTT
CAWSSGATEAFF
>-|-|TRBJ1-5|TRBV4-3
TGCGCCAGCAGCCAAGCTTTTACAGACCAGCCCCAGCATTTT
CASSQAFTDQPQHF
>-|once|TRBJ1-2|TRBV7-9
TGTGCCAGCAGCTTAGGGACCCCCTATGGCTACACCTTC
CASSLGTPYGYTF
>-|-|TRBJ1-4|TRBV11-3
TGTGCCAGCAGCTTAGGGCGGCAGGCGCGCCCGGATGAAAAACTGTTTTTT
CASSLGRQARPDEKLFF
>TRBD1|-|TRBJ1-6|TRBV4-1
TGCGCCAGCAGCCAGTCCGGGACAGGTTATTTAAATTCACCCCTCCACTTT
CASSQSGTGYLNSPLHF
>-|-|TRBJ1-4|TRBV28
TGTGCTTCAAAGCACGGGTTCATAGCTAATGAAAAACTGTTTTTT
CASKHGFIANEKLFF
>-|-|TRBJ2-1|TRBV7-2
TGTGCCAGCAGCCTCAGACTGACCCAAGAGCAGTTCTTC
CASSLRLTQEQFF
>TRBD1|-|TRBJ2-2|TRBV18
TGTGCCAGCTCACCTGGGACAGGGACCGGGGAGCTGTTTTTT
CASSPGTGTGELFF
>-|-|TRBJ2-3|TRBV10-3
TGTGCCATCAGTGAGGTAGGGAATACGCAGTATTTT
CAISEVGNTQYF
>-|-|TRBJ2-7|TRBV20-1
TGCAGTGCTTCGGAAGTGAGCGAGCAGTACTTC
CSASEVSEQYF